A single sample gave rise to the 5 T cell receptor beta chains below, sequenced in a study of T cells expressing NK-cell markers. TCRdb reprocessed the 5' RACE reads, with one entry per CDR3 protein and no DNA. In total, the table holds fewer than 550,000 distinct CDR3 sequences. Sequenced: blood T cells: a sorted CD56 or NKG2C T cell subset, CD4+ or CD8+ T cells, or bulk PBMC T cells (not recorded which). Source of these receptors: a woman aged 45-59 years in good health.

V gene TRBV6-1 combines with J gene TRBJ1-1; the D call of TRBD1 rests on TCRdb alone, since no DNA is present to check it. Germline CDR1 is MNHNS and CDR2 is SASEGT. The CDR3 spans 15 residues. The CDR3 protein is CASSELGGLNTEAFF.

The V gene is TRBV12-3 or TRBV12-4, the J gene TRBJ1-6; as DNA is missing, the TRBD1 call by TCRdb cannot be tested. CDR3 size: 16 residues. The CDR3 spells CASSLGQGDSNSPLHF.

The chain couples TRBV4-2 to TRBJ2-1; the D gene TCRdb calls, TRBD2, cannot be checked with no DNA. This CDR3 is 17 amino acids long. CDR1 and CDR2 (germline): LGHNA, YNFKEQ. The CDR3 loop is CASSPKPQGVAYNEQFF.

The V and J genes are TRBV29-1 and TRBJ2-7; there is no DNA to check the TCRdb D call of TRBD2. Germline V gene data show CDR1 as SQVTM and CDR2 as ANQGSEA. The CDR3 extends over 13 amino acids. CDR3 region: CSVGAVGTYEQYF.

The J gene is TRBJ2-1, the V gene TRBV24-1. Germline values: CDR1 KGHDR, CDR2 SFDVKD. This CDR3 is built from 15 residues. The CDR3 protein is CATSDVASAYNEQFF.